This is a list of T cell receptor beta chains from one sample in a study of T cells after yellow fever vaccination. Each CDR3 protein is one row after TCRdb ran MiXCR on the 5' RACE reads. This sample has 27,000 or so distinct CDR3 sequences; 4.5% occur once, and the top ten carry around 35%. The sequencing here drew on PBMCs, either bulk or a sorted T-cell subset (CD4+, CD8+, memory, or dextramer-sorted; not recorded which), taken on the day of the yellow fever booster vaccination. Source of these receptors: a man between 18 and 29 years old who received the YFV17D yellow fever vaccine. CDR3s leave out the opening cysteine and the closing phenylalanine or tryptophan.

J gene	V gene	CDR3 protein
TRBJ1-4	TRBV15	ATSRDRGWDEKLF
TRBJ2-5	TRBV24-1	ATSDAGEGRETQY
TRBJ2-2	TRBV18	ASSLRTGELF
TRBJ1-2	TRBV7-9	ASSRDSLANYGYT
TRBJ1-6	TRBV19	ASSMNKDSPLH
TRBJ2-1	TRBV7-2	ASSFQGYREQF
TRBJ1-2	TRBV7-9	ASSSPTPTNYGYT
TRBJ1-1	TRBV7-9	ASSRQGSTEAF
TRBJ2-3	TRBV5-1	ASSFTTDTQY
TRBJ2-3	TRBV7-2	ASSPLTGGQDTQY
TRBJ2-5	TRBV7-7	ASSPQQGQETQY
TRBJ2-6	TRBV30	AWSPGAGLGANVLT
TRBJ2-3	TRBV5-1	ASRLAGGSDTQY
TRBJ2-2	TRBV3-1	ASSYRGNTGELF
TRBJ2-1	TRBV3-1	ASSQDLWTSGQQF
TRBJ2-3	TRBV5-1	ASSLPGQGAGDTQY
TRBJ2-3	TRBV7-2	ASSSVEGSVDTQY
TRBJ2-7	TRBV7-3	ASSLSAGPYEQY
TRBJ1-4	TRBV5-1	ASGTGEKLF
TRBJ2-1	TRBV24-1	ATTAGGRPYNEQF
TRBJ1-1	TRBV6-5	ASSYRGWTEAF
TRBJ2-2	TRBV4-3	ASSYGGGRNTGELF